Following are 23 T cell receptor beta chains from one sample sequenced in a study of blood T cell repertoires in COVID-19. TCRdb keeps only in-frame clones here, not all; method: immunoSEQ multiplex PCR. This sample has 350,000 to 450,000 clones, with around 87% found just once. Input material: PBMCs or T cells enriched from blood (not recorded which). The source of these receptors is a man aged 30-40 years who had recovered from COVID-19.

The DNA of the CDR3 is TGTGCCAGCAGCGGCCGAGGGACAGGGGGAACCGGGGAGCTGTTTTTT. This translates into CASSGRGTGGTGELFF. V and J are TRBV9 and TRBJ2-2; 11 positions match TRBD1. In germline, CDR1 is SGDLS, CDR2 YYNGEE. This CDR3 spans 16 amino acids. J gave up 5 bases and V 3 bases, and 6 bases lay outside the gene matches. The full variable domain, completed using reference TRBV9 and TRBJ2-2, is DSGVTQTPKHLITATGQRVTLRCSPRSGDLSVYWYQQSLDQGLQFLIQYYNGEERAKGNILERFSAQQFPDLHSELNLSSLELGDSALYFCASSGRGTGGTGELFFGEGSRLTVL.

The CDR3 reads CASSIAWANTEAFF. The CDR3 DNA follows: TGTGCCAGTAGTATCGCGTGGGCGAACACTGAAGCTTTCTTT. The V gene is TRBV19, the J gene TRBJ1-1; D is uncertain. Germline values: CDR1 LNHDA, CDR2 SQIVND (reference sequence). The V end lost 3 bases, the J end lost 1 base, and 9 bases lay between the germline ends. This CDR3 region has 14 residues.

V gene TRBV29-1 combines with J gene TRBJ1-2, with D unclear. The length of the CDR3 is 12 residues. Trimming shortened V by 3 bases and J by 3 bases, and 8 bases separated the two germline ends. CDR1 and CDR2 from the germline V gene are SQVTM and ANQGSEA. The CDR3: CSVEVSDYGYTF. Here the CDR3 DNA reads TGCAGCGTTGAGGTGTCAGACTATGGCTACACCTTC.

The chain joins TRBV5-1 to TRBJ1-1; the match to TRBD1 covers 7 bases. Trimming cost V 4 bases and J 3 bases; bases outside gene matches: 3. This CDR3 is built from 13 residues. Germline CDR1 reads SGHRS; CDR2 reads YFSETQ. The CDR3: CASSTDRDTEAFF. As DNA, the CDR3 is TGCGCCAGCAGCACCGACAGGGACACTGAAGCTTTCTTT.

This rearrangement joins TRBV6-5 to TRBJ1-2; 10 bases fit TRBD1. This CDR3 has 15 residues. The J segment lost 7 bases and the V segment lost 2 bases, leaving 7 bases of the junction unmatched. Germline V gene lookup returns CDR1 MNHEY and CDR2 SVGAGI. Written as DNA, the CDR3 is TGTGCCAGCAGTTACGGGGGACAGGGGCCAAGTGGCTACACCTTC. Translated: CASSYGGQGPSGYTF.

The chain couples TRBV5-1 to TRBJ1-3; D ambiguous. Per germline, CDR1 SGHRS and CDR2 YFSETQ. The CDR3 has 13 amino acids. The V end was cut by 4 bases, the J end by 2 bases, with 7 bases between. For the CDR3, the DNA is TGCGCCAGCAGCCTCGGTACTGGAAACACCATATATTTT. Its protein product is CASSLGTGNTIYF.

The chain employs TRBV29-1 and TRBJ1-2, with D possibly matching TRBD1 (5 bases). CDR3 size: 14 residues. Trimming stripped 5 bases from V and 4 bases from J, with 17 bases between. CDR1 and CDR2 from the germline V gene are SQVTM and ANQGSEA. This CDR3 is CSVPKGAGSYGYTF. The CDR3 nucleotides read TGCAGCGTTCCCAAAGGGGCGGGGAGCTATGGCTACACCTTC. Using reference TRBV29-1 and TRBJ1-2 for the parts outside the CDR3, the full variable domain is SAVISQKPSRDICQRGTSLTIQCQVDSQVTMMFWYRQQPGQSLTLIATANQGSEATYESGFVIDKFPISRPNLTFSTLTVSNMSPEDSSIYLCSVPKGAGSYGYTFGSGTRLTVV.

This clone appeared a few times. The chain uses TRBV2 and TRBJ1-5; 8 bases map to TRBD1. The CDR3 totals 17 residues. The junction had 11 bases not matched to a gene; V was cut back by 7 bases and J by 0 bases. Germline values: CDR1 SNHLY, CDR2 FYNNEI. The DNA of the CDR3 is TGTGCCAGCAAACCGGGACAGGCAGCTTATAGCAATCAGCCCCAGCATTTT. Translated, it gives CASKPGQAAYSNQPQHF. Looking up the rest from reference TRBV2 and TRBJ1-5 gives the full variable domain: EPEVTQTPSHQVTQMGQEVILRCVPISNHLYFYWYRQILGQKVEFLVSFYNNEISEKSEIFDDQFSVERPDGSNFTLKIRSTKLEDSAMYFCASKPGQAAYSNQPQHFGDGTRLSIL.

The chain uses TRBV11-2 and TRBJ2-7, with 7 bases lining up with TRBD2. CDR1 SGHAT and CDR2 FQNNGV come from the germline V gene. V lost 5 bases to trimming and J lost 6 bases; unmatched junction nucleotides: 16. The CDR3 covers 16 residues. CDR3 protein: CASSPGHGGTQSEQYF. CDR3 sequence (DNA): TGTGCCAGCAGCCCCGGACACGGGGGGACCCAGAGCGAGCAGTACTTC.

This sequence joins TRBV28 and TRBJ2-5; no definite D call. Deletions cut 7 bases from V and 2 bases from J, with 8 bases between. CDR3 length: 12 residues. The germline V gene encodes CDR1 MDHEN and CDR2 SYDVKM. CDR3 loop: CASNLEQETQYF. The CDR3 nucleotides read TGTGCCAGCAACCTAGAGCAAGAGACCCAGTACTTC.

The J gene is TRBJ2-5, the V gene TRBV11-3; the D gene is possibly TRBD1 (5 bases). V lost 5 bases to trimming and J lost 5 bases, with 15 bases between them. The CDR3 consists of 14 residues. Per germline, CDR1 SGHNT and CDR2 YENEEA. In DNA form, the CDR3 reads TGTGCCAGCAGCCCCCAGGGCCTAACGGAGACCCAGTACTTC. It encodes CASSPQGLTETQYF.

V gene TRBV7-6 combines with J gene TRBJ2-7; TRBD2 agrees at 9 bases. The ends lost 1 base at V and 5 bases at J; junction bases unmatched: 6. CDR1 and CDR2 from the germline V gene are SGHVS and FNYEAQ. CDR3 size: 15 residues. The CDR3 loop reads CASSLEAGGPNEQYF. CDR3 bases: TGTGCCAGCAGCTTAGAGGCGGGAGGGCCAAACGAGCAGTACTTC.

This clone was counted once. The rearrangement joins TRBV19 to TRBJ1-1; no definite D call. Germline V gene sequence: CDR1 LNHDA, CDR2 SQIVND (reference sequence). Trimming cost V 4 bases and J 3 bases, with 9 bases left between them. This CDR3 is 13 amino acids long. CDR3 nucleotide sequence: TGTGCCAGTAGTACTCAATCGGACACTGAAGCTTTCTTT. Translated, it gives CASSTQSDTEAFF.

The chain recombines TRBV30 with TRBJ1-2; 9 bases fit TRBD1. Germline values: CDR1 GTSNPN, CDR2 SVGIG (reference sequence). The CDR3 contains 13 residues. V was pared by 7 bases and J by 14 bases, with 17 bases of the junction left unmatched. The CDR3 DNA reads as TGTGCCTCCGGGACAGGGTTTAGACCCCAGTGGACCTTC. Translated, it gives CASGTGFRPQWTF.

This clone was counted a single time. This rearrangement joins TRBV7-6 to TRBJ1-2; D unclear. This CDR3 contains 15 residues. Deletions cut 5 bases from V and 4 bases from J, with 17 bases between. From germline, CDR1 is SGHVS and CDR2 FNYEAQ. The CDR3, as DNA: TGTGCCAGCAGCCCCGACTCGGTCCCCTCCTATGGCTACACCTTC. As protein: CASSPDSVPSYGYTF.

The chain links TRBV27 to TRBJ1-5, with TRBD1 matching 9 bases. The germline V gene encodes CDR1 MNHEY and CDR2 SMNVEV (reference sequence). The CDR3 runs to 16 residues. With V trimmed by 6 bases and J by 0 bases, 6 bases remained unmatched. The CDR3 is CASRYNRGRSNQPQHF. The CDR3 DNA is TGTGCCAGCAGATATAACAGGGGGCGTAGCAATCAGCCCCAGCATTTT.

The V and J genes are TRBV19 and TRBJ2-7, with D hard to call. The CDR3 has 13 residues. Germline assignment: CDR1 LNHDA and CDR2 SQIVND (reference sequence). V was cut by 5 bases and J by 0 bases, with 8 bases left in between. The CDR3 coding sequence is TGTGCCAGTAGTCACGGTCTCTCCTACGAGCAGTACTTC. Protein sequence: CASSHGLSYEQYF.

V gene TRBV28 combines with J gene TRBJ2-1; D may be TRBD2 (7 bases). The CDR3 is 15 residues long. Per the germline V gene, CDR1 is MDHEN and CDR2 is SYDVKM. The V end was cut by 10 bases, the J end by 9 bases, with 25 bases between. The CDR3 sequence is CATSNRGRAELEQFF. Here the CDR3 DNA reads TGTGCCACCTCGAATAGGGGGAGGGCCGAACTTGAGCAGTTCTTC.

The J gene is TRBJ1-3, the V gene TRBV7-2, with 7 bases identical to TRBD1. The CDR3 runs 15 residues. Germline V CDR1 and CDR2: SGHTA, FQGNSA. Trimming took 4 bases from V and 0 from J; bases not matched to a gene: 3. Here the CDR3 DNA reads TGTGCCAGCAGCTCAGGGACAGTCTCTGGAAACACCATATATTTT. Translating gives CASSSGTVSGNTIYF.

This CDR3 reads CASRGGGTGTQYF. CDR3 in DNA: TGTGCCAGTAGAGGGGGGGGGACAGGGACCCAGTACTTC. This rearrangement joins TRBV19 to TRBJ2-5; D possibly corresponds to TRBD1 (8 bases). Per germline, CDR1 LNHDA and CDR2 SQIVND (reference sequence). This CDR3 contains 13 residues. Trimming cost V 6 bases and J 7 bases, with 15 bases left between them.

The chain recombines TRBV7-3 with TRBJ2-2, with D unresolved. V lost 5 bases and J lost 5, with 9 bases in between. Germline-derived CDR1 and CDR2 are SGHTA and FQGTGA. CDR3 length: 13 amino acids. CDR3 nucleotides: TGTGCCAGCAGCACCTGGCAGACCGGGGAGCTGTTTTTT. Encoded protein: CASSTWQTGELFF.

This chain joins TRBV19 and TRBJ2-1, with 7 nucleotides matching TRBD2. V shed 10 bases and J 7 bases; nucleotides not matched to a gene: 13. The CDR3 consists of 14 residues. Per germline, CDR1 LNHDA and CDR2 SQIVND (reference sequence). This CDR3 reads CATKKLAGGNEQFF. For the CDR3, the DNA is TGTGCCACCAAAAAGCTCGCCGGGGGGAATGAGCAGTTCTTC.

The chain couples TRBV27 to TRBJ1-2; D perhaps matches TRBD1 (6 bases). In germline, CDR1 is MNHEY, CDR2 SMNVEV (reference sequence). The V and J ends lost 0 bases and 8 bases respectively, with 16 bases between them. CDR3 length equals 15 residues. Here the CDR3 reads CASSLSQGPTSGYTF. CDR3 DNA: TGTGCCAGCAGTTTATCCCAGGGGCCAACCAGCGGCTACACCTTC.